The 30 T cell receptor beta chains below were found in one sample sequenced in a study of blood T cell repertoires in COVID-19. Sequencing was performed with immunoSEQ multiplex PCR; in TCRdb, only in-frame clones are kept and a portion is missing. This sample has tens of thousands of clones, with around 89% found just once. The sequencing input was peripheral blood. The receptor set was obtained from a woman aged 60-75 years with acute or convalescent COVID-19.

The gene calls are TRBV5-1 and TRBJ1-1; 7 nucleotides match TRBD1. V lost 1 base to trimming and J lost 4 bases; unmatched junction nucleotides: 7. This CDR3 is 15 amino acids long. Per the germline V gene, CDR1 is SGHRS and CDR2 is YFSETQ. The CDR3 is CASSLTLTGSTEAFF. The CDR3 DNA reads TGCGCCAGCAGCTTGACCTTGACAGGGAGCACTGAAGCTTTCTTT. The whole variable domain, remainder taken from reference TRBV5-1 and TRBJ1-1, is KAGVTQTPRYLIKTRGQQVTLSCSPISGHRSVSWYQQTPGQGLQFLFEYFSETQRNKGNFPGRFSGRQFSNSRSEMNVSTLELGDSALYLCASSLTLTGSTEAFFGQGTRLTVV.

The chain is built from TRBV27 and TRBJ2-7, with 9 nucleotides matching TRBD1. Germline CDR1 is MNHEY and CDR2 is SMNVEV (reference sequence). This CDR3 comprises 14 residues. The V segment lost 6 bases and the J segment 7 bases; nucleotides outside the gene matches: 10. The CDR3 DNA reads TGTGCCAGCAGACTGGGACAGGGATATGGGGAGCAGTACGTC. The encoded protein is CASRLGQGYGEQYV.

This sequence joins TRBV27 and TRBJ1-5; D possibly corresponds to TRBD1 (5 bases). CDR1 and CDR2 from the germline V gene are MNHEY and SMNVEV (reference sequence). The CDR3 covers 12 residues. V was shortened by 5 bases and J by 4 bases, with 6 bases between the two germline ends. The CDR3 region has the DNA TGTGCCAGCAGTGGGGGGAATCAGCCCCAGCATTTT. It translates to CASSGGNQPQHF.

The genes are TRBV30 and TRBJ1-3; D ambiguous. The germline CDR1 and CDR2 sequences are GTSNPN and SVGIG (reference sequence). Trimming removed 5 bases at V and 0 bases at J, with 8 bases between. The CDR3 length is 13 residues. DNA of the CDR3: TGTGCCTGGGCTCAGATCTCTGGAAACACCATATATTTT. Translated: CAWAQISGNTIYF.

This chain's CDR3 is CASSLTGVDTEAFF. In DNA, the CDR3 is TGTGCCAGCAGCTTGACAGGGGTGGACACTGAAGCTTTCTTT. The chain links TRBV5-6 to TRBJ1-1, with TRBD1 matching 7 bases. J was trimmed by 3 bases and V by 1 base; bases with no gene match: 3. From germline, CDR1 is SGHDT and CDR2 YYEEEE. CDR3 size: 14 residues.

The V call is TRBV4-2, the J call TRBJ2-5; TRBD2 agrees at 11 bases. This CDR3 is 17 amino acids long. The J segment lost 4 bases and the V segment lost 0 bases, leaving 7 bases of the junction unmatched. Germline V gene sequence: CDR1 LGHNA, CDR2 YNFKEQ. The CDR3 loop is CASSQEGTSGRTETQYF. The CDR3 nucleotides are TGTGCCAGCAGCCAAGAGGGAACTAGCGGGAGAACAGAGACCCAGTACTTC.

The rearrangement joins TRBV6-5 to TRBJ2-2, with a possible D match to TRBD1 (5 bases). This CDR3 comprises 15 residues. Between the trimmed V and J ends, which lost 2 bases and 4 bases, there was a span of 11 bases. The germline V gene has CDR1 MNHEY and CDR2 SVGAGI. The CDR3: CASSYQRGGTGELFF. CDR3 DNA: TGTGCCAGCAGTTACCAAAGGGGCGGCACCGGGGAGCTGTTTTTT.

The gene calls are TRBV4-1 and TRBJ2-5; TRBD2 agrees at 10 bases. The CDR3 has 16 amino acids. V trimming: 0 bases; J trimming: 5 bases; junction bases outside the gene matches: 6. Germline-derived CDR1 and CDR2 are MGHRA and YSYEKL. Written as DNA, the CDR3 is TGCGCCAGCAGCCAAGAGGCTAGCGGGAGTTTCGAGACCCAGTACTTC. Encoded protein: CASSQEASGSFETQYF.

The J gene is TRBJ1-3, the V gene TRBV4-1, with TRBD1 identical over 9 bases. This CDR3 has 19 residues. Germline V gene sequence: CDR1 MGHRA, CDR2 YSYEKL. V lost 0 bases to trimming and J lost 2 bases; unmatched junction nucleotides: 11. CDR3 residues: CASSQDNRGRLVAGNTIYF. CDR3 sequence (DNA): TGCGCCAGCAGCCAAGATAACAGGGGGCGGCTTGTGGCTGGAAACACCATATATTTT.

The chain recombines TRBV7-2 with TRBJ1-3, with D maybe TRBD1 (6 bases). The CDR3 covers 16 residues. V lost 6 bases, J lost 0 bases, and 15 bases lay in between. Germline V gene sequence: CDR1 SGHTA, CDR2 FQGNSA. CDR3 DNA: TGTGCCAGCAGACTCACAGGGACACGCTCTGGAAACACCATATATTTT. This codes for CASRLTGTRSGNTIYF. The full variable domain, its missing parts supplied by reference TRBV7-2 and TRBJ1-3, is GAGVSQSPSNKVTEKGKDVELRCDPISGHTALYWYRQSLGQGLEFLIYFQGNSAPDKSGLPSDRFSAERTGGSVSTLTIQRTQQEDSAVYLCASRLTGTRSGNTIYFGEGSWLTVV.

The J gene is TRBJ2-3, the V gene TRBV4-2; 12 positions agree with TRBD2. The CDR3 runs to 17 residues. J was trimmed by 5 bases and V by 1 base; bases with no gene match: 7. Per the germline V gene, CDR1 is LGHNA and CDR2 is YNFKEQ. The CDR3 nucleotides read TGTGCCAGCAGCCAAGTCCGACTAGCGGGAGCTGGAGATACGCAGTATTTT. Its translation: CASSQVRLAGAGDTQYF.

The rearrangement joins TRBV3-1 (or the pseudogene TRBV3-2) to TRBJ1-1; weak D call: TRBD1 (6 bases). With 3 bases removed from V and 0 bases from J, the gap between germline ends came to 8 bases. This CDR3 is 14 amino acids long. Germline V gene lookup returns CDR1 LGHDT and CDR2 YNNKEL (reference sequence). CDR3 coding DNA: TGTGCCAGCAGCCAGGACAGCATGAACACTGAAGCTTTCTTT. This translates into CASSQDSMNTEAFF.

The chain couples TRBV21-1 to TRBJ2-4; the table's D call, TRBD1, was not checked against the DNA. TRBV21-1 is a pseudogene. CDR3 length: 13 amino acids. The CDR3 DNA reads TGTGCCAGGCCTACAGGGTCGGTCTACATTCAGTACTTC. Amino acid sequence: CARPTGSVYIQYF.

V gene TRBV14 combines with J gene TRBJ2-5; D possibly corresponds to TRBD1 (6 bases). V was pared by 0 bases and J by 2 bases, with 13 bases between. The CDR3 contains 16 residues. The germline CDR1 and CDR2 sequences are SGHDN and FVKESK. CDR3 amino acids: CASSQDETGIQETQYF. DNA of the CDR3: TGTGCCAGCAGCCAAGATGAAACAGGGATACAAGAGACCCAGTACTTC.

V is TRBV27 and J is TRBJ1-5; possible D gene TRBD1, 5 bases. Germline-derived CDR1 and CDR2 are MNHEY and SMNVEV (reference sequence). V was clipped by 8 bases and J by 1 base, with 12 bases between them. The CDR3 consists of 14 residues. In nucleotides, the CDR3 is TGTGCCAGCGGGTCAGGGAGGAGCAATCAGCCCCAGCATTTT. Translating it yields CASGSGRSNQPQHF.

The V call is TRBV6-5, the J call TRBJ1-2; TRBD1 is a possible D gene (5 bases). Germline-derived CDR1 and CDR2 are MNHEY and SVGAGI. This CDR3 region has 13 residues. The ends were cut back, 0 bases at V and 6 bases at J, with 8 bases in the middle. The CDR3 protein is CASSYSRGDGYTF. The CDR3 DNA sequence: TGTGCCAGCAGTTACTCTAGGGGCGATGGCTACACCTTC.

The rearrangement links TRBV4-2 to TRBJ2-1; the D is unclear. Germline V gene data show CDR1 as LGHNA and CDR2 as YNFKEQ. CDR3 size: 15 residues. Trimming took 3 bases from V and 2 from J, leaving 11 bases between them. CDR3 amino acids: CASSQSNAPYNEQFF. In DNA, the CDR3 is TGTGCCAGCAGCCAGAGTAACGCCCCCTACAATGAGCAGTTCTTC.

The chain employs TRBV3-1 (or the pseudogene TRBV3-2) and TRBJ1-5, with 8 positions matching TRBD1. V lost 2 bases, J lost 2 bases, and 5 bases stayed unmatched. The germline V gene has CDR1 LGHDT and CDR2 YNNKEL (reference sequence). CDR3 length: 16 residues. As DNA, the CDR3 is TGTGCCAGCAGCCAATTTGCGACAGGGGGCAATCAGCCCCAGCATTTT. It specifies CASSQFATGGNQPQHF.

V and J are TRBV3-1 (or the pseudogene TRBV3-2) and TRBJ2-3; D not certain. CDR1 is LGHDT, CDR2 YNNKEL, per germline (reference sequence). The CDR3 runs 13 residues. The V and J ends lost 3 bases and 5 bases respectively, with 9 bases between them. The DNA for the CDR3 is TGTGCCAGCAGCCAGTTAGCTGGAGATACGCAGTATTTT. The encoded protein is CASSQLAGDTQYF.

This clone was seen only a few times. This chain joins TRBV6-5 and TRBJ2-2; the match to TRBD2 covers 7 bases. V was clipped by 9 bases and J by 6 bases; unmatched bases: 10. From germline, CDR1 is MNHEY and CDR2 SVGAGI. The CDR3 is 14 residues long. Written as DNA, the CDR3 is TGTGCCAGTAAGCGGGACGTGACCCCCGGGGAGCTGTTTTTT. Translated: CASKRDVTPGELFF.

This clone has just a few counts. The rearrangement links TRBV19 to TRBJ1-1; the D gene is possibly TRBD1 (6 bases). Germline CDR1 LNHDA, CDR2 SQIVND (reference sequence). V lost 3 bases and J 0 bases, leaving 14 bases between the germline ends. The CDR3 runs 16 residues. This CDR3 is CASSMGAGLMNTEAFF. The CDR3 DNA sequence: TGTGCCAGTAGTATGGGGGCAGGGCTTATGAACACTGAAGCTTTCTTT. The full variable domain, rest sourced from reference TRBV19 and TRBJ1-1, is DGGITQSPKYLFRKEGQNVTLSCEQNLNHDAMYWYRQDPGQGLRLIYYSQIVNDFQKGDIAEGYSVSREKKESFPLTVTSAQKNPTAFYLCASSMGAGLMNTEAFFGQGTRLTVV.

The chain uses TRBV5-1 and TRBJ2-3, with 13 bases lining up with TRBD2. CDR3 length: 16 residues. Germline CDR1 is SGHRS and CDR2 is YFSETQ. After removal of 4 bases from V and 2 bases from J, the junction contained 4 bases not matched to a gene. The CDR3 sequence is CASSGLAGAPTDTQYF. DNA of the CDR3: TGCGCCAGCAGCGGACTAGCGGGGGCCCCCACAGATACGCAGTATTTT.

The genes are TRBV15 and TRBJ2-1; the D gene is possibly TRBD1 (6 bases). The CDR3 is made up of 14 amino acids. Deletions cut 3 bases from V and 9 bases from J, with 15 bases between. The germline CDR1 and CDR2 sequences are LNHNV and YYDKDF (reference sequence). CDR3 sequence: CATSRTGGMGEQFF. For the CDR3, the DNA is TGTGCCACCAGCAGGACAGGTGGAATGGGTGAGCAGTTCTTC. Full variable domain (rest looked up from reference TRBV15 and TRBJ2-1): DAMVIQNPRYQVTQFGKPVTLSCSQTLNHNVMYWYQQKSSQAPKLLFHYYDKDFNNEADTPDNFQSRRPNTSFCFLDIRSPGLGDTAMYLCATSRTGGMGEQFFGPGTRLTVL.

The chain uses TRBV29-1 and TRBJ1-1; D perhaps matches TRBD1 (5 bases). The germline V and J ends were trimmed by 6 bases and 4 bases, with 15 bases remaining between them. From germline, CDR1 is SQVTM and CDR2 ANQGSEA. The CDR3 totals 13 residues. CDR3 in amino acids: CSVNRGGGTEAFF. The CDR3 DNA sequence: TGCAGCGTCAACCGCGGGGGGGGCACTGAAGCTTTCTTT.

The chain carries TRBV6-6 and TRBJ1-5, with no clear D. CDR1 and CDR2 from the germline V gene are MNHNY and SVGAGI (reference sequence). The CDR3 is 12 amino acids. The V end was cut by 6 bases, the J end by 4 bases, with 7 bases between. As DNA, the CDR3 is TGTGCCAGCAGGGGCTTGAATCAGCCCCAGCATTTT. Translating gives CASRGLNQPQHF.

The J gene is TRBJ2-3, the V gene TRBV6-4; 9 nucleotides agree with TRBD2. The CDR3 loop spans 15 amino acids. V shed 3 bases, J shed 4 bases, and the junction held 5 bases outside the gene matches. Looked up from germline, CDR1 is MRHNA and CDR2 is SNTAGT. CDR3 sequence: CASSESGGRADTQYF. CDR3 DNA: TGTGCCAGCAGTGAGAGCGGGGGGCGGGCAGATACGCAGTATTTT.

This chain uses TRBV7-2 with TRBJ2-5, with D maybe TRBD1 (5 bases). The V end was cut by 0 bases, the J end by 1 base, with 12 bases between. This CDR3 contains 16 residues. Germline loops: CDR1 SGHTA, CDR2 FQGNSA. CDR3 sequence reads: CASSLAGPRSQETQYF. The CDR3 DNA is TGTGCCAGCAGCTTAGCGGGGCCCAGGAGCCAAGAGACCCAGTACTTC.

The chain uses TRBV4-3 and TRBJ2-2, with 9 bases fitting TRBD1. V shed 0 bases, J shed 2 bases, and the junction held 13 bases outside the gene matches. Looked up from germline, CDR1 is LGHNA and CDR2 is YSLEER. The CDR3 is 20 amino acids. DNA for the CDR3: TGCGCCAGCAGCCAAGACCCCCGGGGGACAGGGCGGTTCAACACCGGGGAGCTGTTTTTT. Protein sequence: CASSQDPRGTGRFNTGELFF.

This clone was detected only once. The chain is built from TRBV6-1 and TRBJ1-2; 10 bases map to TRBD1. The CDR3 has 15 amino acids. Germline CDR1 MNHNS, CDR2 SASEGT. J was trimmed by 4 bases and V by 3 bases; bases with no gene match: 5. CDR3 DNA: TGTGCCAGCAGTGAGGACAGGGGGGCCCCCTATGGCTACACCTTC. Its protein product is CASSEDRGAPYGYTF.

The genes are TRBV18 and TRBJ1-2; possibly TRBD1 for D (5 bases). The germline V and J ends were trimmed by 4 bases and 2 bases, with 11 bases remaining between them. Germline V gene lookup returns CDR1 KGHSH and CDR2 LQKENI. This CDR3 comprises 14 residues. DNA of the CDR3: TGTGCCAGCTCACGGACGGGGGTAAACTATGGCTACACCTTC. The encoded protein is CASSRTGVNYGYTF.